This TCR beta chain was recorded in a study of regulatory T cells in long-lasting Graves disease. The TCR beta library used iRepertoire HTBI primers with Arm-PCR amplification of CDR3. TCRdb fed the multiplex PCR reads into MiXCR, producing one record per CDR3 protein. The table has about 340,000 distinct CDR3 sequences, 15% to 20% seen once. Regarding this clonotype: Antigen specificity is unknown.

The V end lost 0 bases, the J end lost 4 bases, and 19 bases lay between the germline ends. The CDR3 sequence is 17 residues long. Per germline, CDR1 SGHRS and CDR2 YFSETQ. Study-level results: New patients shared 970 or so public clonotypes, and persistent patients shared more, with about 2,700.

Time point here: persistent/refractory GD, antithyroid drugs over 5 years with positive TRAb. PBMCs provided the RNA from which the TCR library was made. Around 9.8 milliliters of peripheral blood were taken and placed in EDTA tubes. This TCR came from a female donor with Graves disease. The V call is TRBV5-1, the J call TRBJ2-5, with D possibly TRBD1 on 5 matching bases. The sample consisted of peripheral blood mononuclear cells (PBMCs), taken when the disease was refractory, from a patient treated with antithyroid drugs. The CDR3 is CASSLDGQGPRLETQYF. The DNA of the CDR3 is TGCGCCAGCAGCTTGGACGGCCAGGGCCCCAGACTAGAGACCCAGTACTTC. Complete variable domain (other parts from reference TRBV5-1 and TRBJ2-5): KAGVTQTPRYLIKTRGQQVTLSCSPISGHRSVSWYQQTPGQGLQFLFEYFSETQRNKGNFPGRFSGRQFSNSRSEMNVSTLELGDSALYLCASSLDGQGPRLETQYFGPGTRLLVL.